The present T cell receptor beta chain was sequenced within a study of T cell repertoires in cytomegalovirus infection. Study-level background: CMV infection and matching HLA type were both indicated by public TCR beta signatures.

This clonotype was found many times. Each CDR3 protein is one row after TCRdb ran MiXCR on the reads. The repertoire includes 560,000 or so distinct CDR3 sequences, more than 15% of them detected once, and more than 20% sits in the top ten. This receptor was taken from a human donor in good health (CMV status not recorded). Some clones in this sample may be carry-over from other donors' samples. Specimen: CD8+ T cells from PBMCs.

The CDR3 DNA reads as TGTGCCAGCAGTTACAGGGGTCACTACGAGCAGTACTTC. It specifies CASSYRGHYEQYF. V usage is TRBV6-5 and J usage is TRBJ2-7; tentative D call: TRBD1 (5 bases). With 2 bases removed from V and 3 bases from J, the gap between germline ends came to 8 bases. The CDR3 length is 13 residues. Germline-derived CDR1 and CDR2 are MNHEY and SVGAGI.